The clone carrying this TCR beta chain was seen just once. Only in-frame clones appear in the TCRdb table, and some are missing; sequencing was by immunoSEQ multiplex PCR. Of approximately 2,200,000 clones in the sample, 90% to 95% were seen once. The naive CD8 subset, CD45RO-negative cells positively selected for CCR7, excluded terminally differentiated effector memory CD45RA+ cells. This sample is drawn from a study of shared clonotypes between healthy human individuals. V shed 4 bases and J 5 bases; nucleotides not matched to a gene: 7. There are 15 residues in the CDR3. CDR1 and CDR2 (germline): SGHRS, YFSETQ.

Sequenced material: naive CD8+ T cells from PBMCs. The clonotype comes from a man aged 18 to 29 in good health. Some clones in this sample may be carry-over from other donors' samples. The chain recombines TRBV5-1 with TRBJ2-5, with TRBD1 identical over 11 bases. In nucleotides, the CDR3 is TGCGCCAGCAGCCTTAGGGACAGGGGGAAGGAGACCCAGTACTTC. It codes for CASSLRDRGKETQYF.